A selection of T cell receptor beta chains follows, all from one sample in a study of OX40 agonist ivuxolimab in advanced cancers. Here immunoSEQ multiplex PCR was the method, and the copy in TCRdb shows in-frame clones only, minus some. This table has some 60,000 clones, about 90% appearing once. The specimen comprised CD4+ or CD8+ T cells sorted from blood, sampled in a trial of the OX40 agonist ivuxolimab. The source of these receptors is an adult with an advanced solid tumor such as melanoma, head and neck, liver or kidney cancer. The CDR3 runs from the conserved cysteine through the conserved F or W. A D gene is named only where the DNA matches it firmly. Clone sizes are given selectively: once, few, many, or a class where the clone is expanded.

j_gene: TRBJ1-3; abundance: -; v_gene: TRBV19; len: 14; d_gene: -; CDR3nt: TGTGCCAGTAGCACAGCTTTCTCTGGAAACACCATATATTTT; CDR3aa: CASSTAFSGNTIYF
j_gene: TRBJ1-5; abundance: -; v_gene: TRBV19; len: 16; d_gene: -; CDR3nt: TGTGCCAGTAGTATTTATTTCGGGACGTGGGAGCAGCCCCAGCATTTT; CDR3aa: CASSIYFGTWEQPQHF
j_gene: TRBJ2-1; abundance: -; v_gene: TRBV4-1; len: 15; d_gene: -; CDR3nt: TGCGCCAGCAGCCAGGATCCGCCAAAGGGCAATGAGCAGTTCTTC; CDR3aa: CASSQDPPKGNEQFF
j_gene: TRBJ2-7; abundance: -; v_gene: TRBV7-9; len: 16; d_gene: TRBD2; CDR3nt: TGTGCCAGCAGCTCGGGACTAGCGGGAGGGCCGGCCGAGCAGTACTTC; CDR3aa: CASSSGLAGGPAEQYF
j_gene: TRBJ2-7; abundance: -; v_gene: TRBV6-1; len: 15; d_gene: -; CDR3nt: TGTGCCAGCAGGAACGAACTAGACCGGTCCCTCGAGCAGTACTTC; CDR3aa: CASRNELDRSLEQYF
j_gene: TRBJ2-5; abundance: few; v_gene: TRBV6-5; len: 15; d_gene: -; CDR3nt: TGTGCCAGCAGTCGGGTCTCCCGGGGATCAGAGACCCAGTACTTC; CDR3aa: CASSRVSRGSETQYF
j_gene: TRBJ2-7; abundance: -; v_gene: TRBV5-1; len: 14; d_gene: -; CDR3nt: TGCGCCAGCAGCTTGGCCGCAGGACCCTACGAGCAGTACTTC; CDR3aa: CASSLAAGPYEQYF
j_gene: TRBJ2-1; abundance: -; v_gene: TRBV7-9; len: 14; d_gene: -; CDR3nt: TGTGCCAGCAGCTTTCGGACTATATACAATGAGCAGTTCTTC; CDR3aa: CASSFRTIYNEQFF
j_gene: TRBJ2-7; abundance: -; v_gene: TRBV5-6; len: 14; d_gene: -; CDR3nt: TGTGCCAGCAGCTTGGGTGACAGATCCTACGAGCAGTACTTC; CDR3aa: CASSLGDRSYEQYF
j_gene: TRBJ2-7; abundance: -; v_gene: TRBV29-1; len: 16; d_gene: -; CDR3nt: TGCAGCGTTGCTCTATATTTCGGACCGGGCTCCTACGAGCAGTACTTC; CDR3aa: CSVALYFGPGSYEQYF
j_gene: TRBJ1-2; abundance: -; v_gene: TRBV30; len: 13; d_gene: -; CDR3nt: TGTGCCTGGGAGGGGGGAGCTAACTATGGCTACACCTTC; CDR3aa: CAWEGGANYGYTF
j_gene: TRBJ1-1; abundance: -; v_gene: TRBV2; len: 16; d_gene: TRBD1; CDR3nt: TGTGCCAGCAGTGAAGATTCGGGCAGGGGGGGCACTGAAGCTTTCTTT; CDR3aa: CASSEDSGRGGTEAFF
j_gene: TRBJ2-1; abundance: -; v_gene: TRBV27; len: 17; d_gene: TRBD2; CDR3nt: TGTGCCAGCAGGGCCGGGGGACTAGCGGGAGGCGTCAATGAGCAGTTCTTC; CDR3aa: CASRAGGLAGGVNEQFF
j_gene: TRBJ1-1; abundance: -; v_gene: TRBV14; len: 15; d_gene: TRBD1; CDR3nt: TGTGCCAGCAGCCAAGGGACAGGGATGAACACTGAAGCTTTCTTT; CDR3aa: CASSQGTGMNTEAFF
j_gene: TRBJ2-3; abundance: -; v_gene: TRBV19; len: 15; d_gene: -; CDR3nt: TGTGCCAGTAGTATCGCTAGCGTCAGCACAGATACGCAGTATTTT; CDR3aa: CASSIASVSTDTQYF
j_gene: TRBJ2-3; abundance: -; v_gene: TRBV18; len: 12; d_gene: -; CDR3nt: TGTGCCAGCTCACCTCAGGGAGATACGCAGTATTTT; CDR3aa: CASSPQGDTQYF
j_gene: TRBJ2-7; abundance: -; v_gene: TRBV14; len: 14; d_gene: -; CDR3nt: TGTGCCAGCAGCCGCCCGGGTTCCAAGGAAGAGCAGTACTTC; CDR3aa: CASSRPGSKEEQYF
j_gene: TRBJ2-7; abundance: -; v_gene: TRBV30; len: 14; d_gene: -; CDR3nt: TGTGCCTGGAGTGTGGGCGGAAGCTCCTACGAGCAGCACTTC; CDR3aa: CAWSVGGSSYEQHF
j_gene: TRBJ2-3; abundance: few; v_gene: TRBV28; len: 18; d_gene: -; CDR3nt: TGTGCCAGCAGTTTTTCGCCCTCCTTAGCGGCCCTCACAGATACGCAGTATTTT; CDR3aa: CASSFSPSLAALTDTQYF
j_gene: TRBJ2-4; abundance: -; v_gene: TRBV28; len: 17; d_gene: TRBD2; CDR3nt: TGTGCCAGCAGTCCGCCCCCCGTAGCGGGCGGCAAAAACATCCAGTACTTC; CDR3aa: CASSPPPVAGGKNIQYF
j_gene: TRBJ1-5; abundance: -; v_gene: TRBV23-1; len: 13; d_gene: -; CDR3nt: TGCGCCAGCAGTCCCCCTCTCACGGCAGCCCCAGCATTT; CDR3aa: CASSPPLTAAPAF
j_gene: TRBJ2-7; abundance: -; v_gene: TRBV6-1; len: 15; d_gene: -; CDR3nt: TGTGCCAGCAGTCAACCTCGGGACACAACCTACGAGCAGTACTTC; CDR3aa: CASSQPRDTTYEQYF
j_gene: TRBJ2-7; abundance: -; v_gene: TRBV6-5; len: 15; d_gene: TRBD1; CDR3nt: TGTGCCAGCAGTCCTGACCGGGACAGACTCTACGAGCAGTACTTC; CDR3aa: CASSPDRDRLYEQYF
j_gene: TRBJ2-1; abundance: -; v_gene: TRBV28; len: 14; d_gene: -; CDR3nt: TGTGCCAGCAGTTTATGGGGGCTTCAGAATGAGCAGTTCTTC; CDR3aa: CASSLWGLQNEQFF
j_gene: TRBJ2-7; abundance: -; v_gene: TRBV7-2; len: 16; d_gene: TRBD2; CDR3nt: TGTGCCAGCAGCTCCCAGGGGACTAGCGGAGCCTACGAGCAGTACTTC; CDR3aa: CASSSQGTSGAYEQYF
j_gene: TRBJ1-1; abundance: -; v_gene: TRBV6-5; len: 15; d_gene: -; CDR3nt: TGTGCCAGCAGTACCTCGACGGGGATCGGCACTGAAGCTTTCTTT; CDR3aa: CASSTSTGIGTEAFF
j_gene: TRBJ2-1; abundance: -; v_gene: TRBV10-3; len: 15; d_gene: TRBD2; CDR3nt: TGTGCCATCAGTGAAGGGACTAGCGGGATAAATGAGCAGTTCTTC; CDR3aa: CAISEGTSGINEQFF
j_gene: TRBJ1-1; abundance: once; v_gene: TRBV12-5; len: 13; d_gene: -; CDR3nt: TGTGCTAGTGGGCCCGAAGAAGGGACTGAAGCTTTCTTT; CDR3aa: CASGPEEGTEAFF
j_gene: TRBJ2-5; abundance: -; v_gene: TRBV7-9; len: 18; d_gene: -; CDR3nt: TGTGCCAGCAGCTCCACCCATCCTGGAGGTACGGTTCAAGAGACCCAGTACTTC; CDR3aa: CASSSTHPGGTVQETQYF
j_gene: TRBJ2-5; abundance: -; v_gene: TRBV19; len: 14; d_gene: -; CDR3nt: TGTGCCAGTAGCCCCACAGTTACCCAAGAGACCCAGTACTTC; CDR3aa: CASSPTVTQETQYF
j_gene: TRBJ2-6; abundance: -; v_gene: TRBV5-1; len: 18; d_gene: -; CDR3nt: TGCGCCAGCAGCTTGGTGGGCACGCCAAGCTCTGGGGCCAACGTCCTGACTTTC; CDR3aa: CASSLVGTPSSGANVLTF
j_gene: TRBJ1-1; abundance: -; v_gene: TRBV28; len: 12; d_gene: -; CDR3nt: TGTGCCAGCAGTTTATATAGTTCTGAAGCTTTCTTT; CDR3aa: CASSLYSSEAFF